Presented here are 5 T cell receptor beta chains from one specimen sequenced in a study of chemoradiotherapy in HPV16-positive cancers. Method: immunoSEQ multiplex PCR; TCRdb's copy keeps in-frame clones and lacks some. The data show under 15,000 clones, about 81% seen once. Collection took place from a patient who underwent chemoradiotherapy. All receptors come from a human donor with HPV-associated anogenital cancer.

The CDR3 region has the DNA TGTGCAAGTCGCTTAGCGTTATCCATCAGGGACAGGGGTTTGGATGAGACCCAGTACTTC. This codes for CASRLALSIRDRGLDETQYF. This sequence joins TRBV12-2 and TRBJ2-5; the table's D call TRBD1 went unverified against the DNA. TRBV12-2 is a pseudogene segment. The CDR3 covers 20 residues.

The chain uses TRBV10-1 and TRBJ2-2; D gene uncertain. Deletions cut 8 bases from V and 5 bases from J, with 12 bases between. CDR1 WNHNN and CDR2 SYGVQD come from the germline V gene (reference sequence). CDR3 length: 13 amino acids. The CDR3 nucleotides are TGCGCCAGCGGTCCCATGGGGACCGGGGAGCTGTTTTTT. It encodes CASGPMGTGELFF.

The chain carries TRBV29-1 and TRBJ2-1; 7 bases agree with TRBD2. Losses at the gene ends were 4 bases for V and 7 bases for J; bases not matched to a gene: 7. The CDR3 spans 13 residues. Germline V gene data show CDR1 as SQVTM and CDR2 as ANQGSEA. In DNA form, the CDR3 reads TGCAGCGTTGCGGAGCGGGGAACGAATGAGCAGTTCTTC. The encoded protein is CSVAERGTNEQFF.

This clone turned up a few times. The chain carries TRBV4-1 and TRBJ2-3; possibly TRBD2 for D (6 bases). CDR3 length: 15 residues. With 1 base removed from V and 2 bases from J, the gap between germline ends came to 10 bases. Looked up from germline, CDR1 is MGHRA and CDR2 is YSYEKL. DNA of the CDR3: TGCGCCAGCAGCCAAGCCGGGGGAAACACAGATACGCAGTATTTT. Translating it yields CASSQAGGNTDTQYF.

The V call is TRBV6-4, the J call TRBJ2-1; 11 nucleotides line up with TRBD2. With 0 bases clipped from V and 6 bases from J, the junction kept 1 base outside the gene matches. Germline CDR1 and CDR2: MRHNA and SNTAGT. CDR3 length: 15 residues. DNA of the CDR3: TGTGCCAGCAGTGACTCTAGCGGGGGGGCCAATGAGCAGTTCTTC. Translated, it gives CASSDSSGGANEQFF.